Presented here are 28 T cell receptor beta chains from one specimen sequenced in a study of circulating and synovial CD4+ cells in juvenile arthritis. Only in-frame clones appear in the TCRdb table, and some are missing; sequencing was by immunoSEQ multiplex PCR. The sample includes about 32,000 clones, roughly 96% of them seen just once. Sequencing input: CD4+ T cells from blood. The receptors were sampled from a human donor with juvenile idiopathic arthritis.

This clone was seen a single time. The chain has TRBV27 and TRBJ2-1; 11 positions match TRBD2. Germline V gives CDR1 MNHEY, CDR2 SMNVEV (reference sequence). With 5 bases clipped from V and 1 base from J, the junction kept 10 bases outside the gene matches. The CDR3 contains 18 residues. CDR3 in amino acids: CASSGLAGLWISYNEQFF. The DNA for the CDR3 is TGTGCCAGCAGTGGACTAGCGGGTCTTTGGATTTCCTACAATGAGCAGTTCTTC.

The gene calls are TRBV5-4 and TRBJ1-2, with D tentatively TRBD1 (6 bases). Trimming cost V 0 bases and J 8 bases, with 17 bases left between them. CDR1 and CDR2 from the germline V gene are SGHNT and YYREEE (reference sequence). The length of the CDR3 is 15 residues. Here the CDR3 reads CASSLGGGASGGYTF. The CDR3 bases are TGTGCCAGCAGCTTGGGTGGGGGCGCTTCTGGAGGCTACACCTTC.

The V gene is TRBV5-1, the J gene TRBJ2-1; 11 bases match TRBD1. V was clipped by 4 bases and J by 8 bases; unmatched bases: 11. The CDR3 runs 16 residues. The germline CDR1 and CDR2 sequences are SGHRS and YFSETQ. CDR3 loop: CASSPPDRGQLHEQFF. DNA of the CDR3: TGCGCCAGCAGCCCACCGGACAGGGGGCAGCTCCATGAGCAGTTCTTC.

CDR3 sequence (DNA): TGCGCCAGCAGCCAAGATGAGTGGAACACCGGGGAGCTGTTTTTT. Its translation: CASSQDEWNTGELFF. This chain joins TRBV4-1 and TRBJ2-2, with D uncertain. V lost 0 bases, J lost 1 base, and 6 bases lay in between. CDR1 is MGHRA, CDR2 YSYEKL, per germline. The CDR3 extends over 15 amino acids.

The rearrangement links TRBV7-3 to TRBJ2-4, with 9 bases that match TRBD1. In germline, CDR1 is SGHTA, CDR2 FQGTGA. Unmatched junction bases numbered 5, after V lost 5 bases and J lost 6 bases. This CDR3 region has 14 residues. As DNA, the CDR3 is TGTGCCAGCAGCGTTCCGGGACAGGGAAACATTCAGTACTTC. This sequence encodes CASSVPGQGNIQYF.

The sample holds one count of this clone. The J gene is TRBJ1-5, the V gene TRBV9; a possible D gene is TRBD1 (5 bases). V shed 0 bases and J shed 2 bases, with 9 bases lying between them. This CDR3 is 15 amino acids long. Germline CDR1 and CDR2: SGDLS and YYNGEE. Here the CDR3 DNA reads TGTGCCAGCAGCGTAGGGTGGGGGGGCAATCAGCCCCAGCATTTT. Protein sequence: CASSVGWGGNQPQHF.

The genes are TRBV13 and TRBJ1-2, with D tentatively TRBD1 (6 bases). The germline CDR1 and CDR2 sequences are PRHDT and FYEKMQ (reference sequence). The length of the CDR3 is 12 residues. The germline V and J ends were trimmed by 3 bases and 12 bases, with 14 bases remaining between them. CDR3 DNA sequence: TGTGCCAGCAGCTTCCAGGGGAAGGGCCACACCTTC. Translation: CASSFQGKGHTF.

This clone was seen a few times. This chain connects TRBV19 to TRBJ1-6; perhaps TRBD1 as D (5 bases). Trimming removed 5 bases from V and 9 bases from J, with 17 bases in between. CDR1 is LNHDA and CDR2 is SQIVND in the germline V gene (reference sequence). There are 15 residues in the CDR3. In DNA, the CDR3 is TGTGCCAGTAGTGACTTAGGACAAGGCGGTTCACCCCTCCACTTT. This sequence encodes CASSDLGQGGSPLHF.

The chain has TRBV11-2 and TRBJ2-5, with D unresolved. Germline lookup yields CDR1 SGHAT and CDR2 FQNNGV. Between the trimmed V and J ends, which lost 6 bases and 1 base, there was a span of 12 bases. This CDR3 is 14 amino acids long. CDR3 bases: TGTGCCAGCAGTCCCTGGCAGGCCCAAGAGACCCAGTACTTC. Translated, it gives CASSPWQAQETQYF.

The V gene is TRBV10-3, the J gene TRBJ1-1; tentatively, D is TRBD1 (6 bases). CDR3 size: 15 residues. Trimming took off 3 bases at V and 4 bases at J, with 15 bases between the two ends. Germline CDR1 ENHRY, CDR2 SYGVKD. DNA of the CDR3: TGTGCCATCAGTGACCTCGGGTCCAGGGGCACTGAAGCTTTCTTT. It is translated as CAISDLGSRGTEAFF.

The rearrangement uses TRBV15 and TRBJ1-6; D is possibly TRBD1 (5 bases). Germline-derived CDR1 and CDR2 are LNHNV and YYDKDF (reference sequence). Trimming shortened V by 7 bases and J by 10 bases, and 17 bases separated the two germline ends. CDR3 length: 14 residues. DNA for the CDR3: TGTGCCACCACCTTAGCAGGGATTGGATCACCCCTCCACTTT. Translated, it gives CATTLAGIGSPLHF.

The chain has TRBV12-5 and TRBJ2-2; D unresolved. CDR1 and CDR2 (germline): LGHNT, FRNRAP. Trimming removed 0 bases from V and 5 bases from J, with 19 bases in between. There are 18 residues in the CDR3. The CDR3 DNA is TGTGCTAGTGGTTTGGTACTAATACCGGCAGTTGGGACCGGGGAGCTGTTTTTT. Its translation: CASGLVLIPAVGTGELFF.

The V call is TRBV4-2, the J call TRBJ2-7; tentatively, D is TRBD2 (6 bases). V lost 3 bases, J lost 3 bases, and 18 bases lay in between. Germline V gene sequence: CDR1 LGHNA, CDR2 YNFKEQ. The CDR3 is 16 residues long. The CDR3 nucleotides are TGTGCCAGCAGCCAGGCTTCTGACGGGAGTTTCTACGAGCAGTACTTC. Translation gives CASSQASDGSFYEQYF.

This chain uses TRBV7-3 with TRBJ2-7; 10 bases match TRBD1. Losses at the gene ends were 3 bases for V and 9 bases for J; bases not matched to a gene: 11. Looked up from germline, CDR1 is SGHTA and CDR2 is FQGTGA. The CDR3 totals 15 residues. The CDR3 spells CASSFVDGTGAGQYF. CDR3 nucleotide sequence: TGTGCCAGCAGCTTCGTCGACGGGACAGGGGCTGGGCAGTACTTC. The full variable domain, completed using reference TRBV7-3 and TRBJ2-7, is GAGVSQTPSNKVTEKGKYVELRCDPISGHTALYWYRQSLGQGPEFLIYFQGTGAADDSGLPNDRFFAVRPEGSVSTLKIQRTERGDSAVYLCASSFVDGTGAGQYFGPGTRLTVT.

The rearrangement uses TRBV14 and TRBJ2-7; 10 bases match TRBD2. The CDR3 consists of 16 residues. Per germline, CDR1 SGHDN and CDR2 FVKESK. V dropped 2 bases and J dropped 4; count of bases not matched to a gene: 8. DNA for the CDR3: TGTGCCAGCAGCCAACCTAGCGGGAGCGTACGGTACGAGCAGTACTTC. Amino acid sequence: CASSQPSGSVRYEQYF.

The chain couples TRBV9 to TRBJ1-2; 8 bases are a match to TRBD1. After removal of 2 bases from V and 7 bases from J, the junction contained 4 bases not matched to a gene. This CDR3 region has 13 residues. Germline V lookup: CDR1 SGDLS, CDR2 YYNGEE. The CDR3, as DNA: TGTGCCAGCAGCGTGGACAGGGTGGGTGGCTACACCTTC. This translates into CASSVDRVGGYTF.

V and J are TRBV10-3 and TRBJ1-5; 9 bases map to TRBD1. Germline V CDR1 and CDR2: ENHRY, SYGVKD. V lost 5 bases and J lost 0; bases outside the gene matches: 11. The CDR3 contains 18 residues. CDR3 sequence reads: CAISKDRGSGYSNQPQHF. CDR3 in DNA: TGTGCCATCAGTAAAGACAGGGGGTCGGGATATAGCAATCAGCCCCAGCATTTT.

The chain's CDR3 is CASSLELAGGHNEQFF. Here the CDR3 DNA reads TGCGCCAGCAGCTTGGAACTAGCGGGGGGGCACAATGAGCAGTTCTTC. The chain uses TRBV5-1 and TRBJ2-1; 13 bases agree with TRBD2. V gave up 0 bases and J gave up 5 bases; unmatched junction bases: 2. CDR1 SGHRS and CDR2 YFSETQ come from the germline V gene. This CDR3 is 16 amino acids long.

V gene TRBV28 combines with J gene TRBJ2-7; 7 positions match TRBD1. There are 16 residues in the CDR3. Germline V gene sequence: CDR1 MDHEN, CDR2 SYDVKM. V lost 3 bases to trimming and J lost 1 base; unmatched junction nucleotides: 9. CDR3: CASSFIGRDRSYEQYF. In nucleotides, the CDR3 is TGTGCCAGCAGTTTTATAGGTAGGGACAGATCCTACGAGCAGTACTTC.

This clone has only a few counts. The chain carries TRBV28 and TRBJ1-3; possibly TRBD1 for D (6 bases). Trimming removed 5 bases at V and 2 bases at J, with 13 bases between. Germline V gene sequence: CDR1 MDHEN, CDR2 SYDVKM. The CDR3 runs 15 residues. CDR3 DNA: TGTGCCAGCAGTCCGAACAGGGCCACTGGAAACACCATATATTTT. It encodes CASSPNRATGNTIYF.

J is TRBJ1-1 and V is TRBV9; D is unresolved. The CDR3 loop spans 13 amino acids. The V end was cut by 0 bases, the J end by 0 bases, with 3 bases between. The germline V gene encodes CDR1 SGDLS and CDR2 YYNGEE. CDR3 amino acids: CASSVGMNTEAFF. The CDR3 DNA is TGTGCCAGCAGCGTAGGTATGAACACTGAAGCTTTCTTT.

The chain combines TRBV5-1 with TRBJ2-3, with 11 bases fitting TRBD1. CDR1 and CDR2 (germline): SGHRS, YFSETQ. CDR3 size: 17 residues. Unmatched junction bases numbered 8, after V lost 1 base and J lost 4 bases. The CDR3 bases are TGCGCCAGCAGCTTGATGTCGGGACAGGGGGTACCAGATACGCAGTATTTT. The encoded protein is CASSLMSGQGVPDTQYF.

The J gene is TRBJ2-7, the V gene TRBV6-5; D is perhaps TRBD2 (6 bases). The germline CDR1 and CDR2 sequences are MNHEY and SVGAGI. The V end lost 6 bases, the J end lost 3 bases, and 15 bases lay between the germline ends. The CDR3 is 14 residues long. CDR3 loop: CASSSGRRIYEQYF. CDR3 in DNA: TGTGCCAGCAGCAGCGGGCGTCGGATCTACGAGCAGTACTTC.

This clone was recorded once. The chain uses TRBV2 and TRBJ2-3, with a possible D match to TRBD2 (5 bases). Germline V CDR1 and CDR2: SNHLY, FYNNEI. V lost 4 bases and J 6 bases, leaving 11 bases between the germline ends. CDR3 length: 13 residues. The CDR3: CASSGETRDTQYF. The CDR3 DNA follows: TGTGCCAGCAGTGGGGAGACCAGGGATACGCAGTATTTT.

J is TRBJ2-6 and V is TRBV29-1, with 8 bases lining up with TRBD1. Germline V gives CDR1 SQVTM, CDR2 ANQGSEA. The CDR3 is 14 amino acids. V shed 8 bases and J 2 bases; nucleotides not matched to a gene: 5. CDR3 amino acids: CSTLTGAGANVLTF. CDR3 DNA: TGCAGCACCCTGACAGGGGCTGGGGCCAACGTCCTGACTTTC.

V usage is TRBV5-1 and J usage is TRBJ1-4, with TRBD1 matching over 12 bases. Germline V gene lookup returns CDR1 SGHRS and CDR2 YFSETQ. The CDR3 loop spans 17 amino acids. The V segment lost 3 bases and the J segment 8 bases; nucleotides outside the gene matches: 11. In DNA, the CDR3 is TGCGCCAGCAGCTCCGGGACAGGGGGCCGGGTCAGGGAAAAACTGTTTTTT. It codes for CASSSGTGGRVREKLFF.

The chain employs TRBV7-3 and TRBJ2-1; 13 nucleotides align to TRBD2. There are 15 residues in the CDR3. The germline V gene encodes CDR1 SGHTA and CDR2 FQGTGA. Germline trimming cut 5 bases from V and 10 bases from J; bases unmatched to any gene: 8. CDR3 sequence reads: CASSPRTSGRDEQFF. CDR3 in DNA: TGTGCCAGCAGCCCCCGGACTAGCGGGAGAGACGAGCAGTTCTTC.

J is TRBJ2-5 and V is TRBV6-6, with D maybe TRBD2 (7 bases). V was clipped by 9 bases and J by 1 base, with 12 bases between them. Per the germline V gene, CDR1 is MNHNY and CDR2 is SVGAGI (reference sequence). The length of the CDR3 is 13 residues. Here the CDR3 DNA reads TGTGCCAGTAAGGCGGGGGCCCAAGAGACCCAGTACTTC. Its translation is CASKAGAQETQYF.